This T cell receptor beta chain was sequenced during a study of blood T cell repertoires in COVID-19. Study-wide context: PBMCs, B-cell-depleted T cells, or T cells provided the cDNA or gDNA that made up the material.

CDR1 SGHRS and CDR2 YFSETQ come from the germline V gene. The length of the CDR3 is 13 residues. Unmatched junction bases numbered 4, after V lost 7 bases and J lost 2 bases. Under the authors' procedure: Nucleated cell counts were estimated from reference gene primer amplification. Clones were read by immunoSEQ multiplex PCR, and TCRdb kept only the in-frame ones, dropping some. V and J calls and clone size are as listed in that table; D and trimming were resolved from the DNA. Here the sample spans over 150,000 clones, approximately 84% being singletons. Recruits, aged about 18 to 89 years, lived in under 25 US areas. Cohorts were determined from participant-reported clinical history.

The sequenced sample consisted of PBMCs or T cells enriched from blood (not recorded which). The receptor's source is a woman in her 30s who had recovered from COVID-19. V usage is TRBV5-1 and J usage is TRBJ1-1, with TRBD1 matching over 8 bases. As DNA, the CDR3 is TGCGCCAGCGGGACAGGACTAAACACTGAAGCTTTCTTT. Protein: CASGTGLNTEAFF.